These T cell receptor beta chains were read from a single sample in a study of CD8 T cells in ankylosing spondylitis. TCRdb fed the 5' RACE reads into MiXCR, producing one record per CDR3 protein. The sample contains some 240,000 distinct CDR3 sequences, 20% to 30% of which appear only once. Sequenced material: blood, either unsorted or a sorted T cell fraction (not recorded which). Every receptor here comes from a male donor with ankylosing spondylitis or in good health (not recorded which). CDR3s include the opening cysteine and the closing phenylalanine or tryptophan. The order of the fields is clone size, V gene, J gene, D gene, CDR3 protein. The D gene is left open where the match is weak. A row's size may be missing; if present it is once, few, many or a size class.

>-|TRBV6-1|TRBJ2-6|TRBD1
CASSLAGGAGANVLTF
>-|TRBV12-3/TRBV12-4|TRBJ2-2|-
CASSLTRPGELFF
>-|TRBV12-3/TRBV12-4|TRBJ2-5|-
CASSLGAGASKKTQYF
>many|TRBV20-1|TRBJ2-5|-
CSATPDQETQYF
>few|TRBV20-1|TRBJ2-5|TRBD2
CSAPPSGGSVQTQYF
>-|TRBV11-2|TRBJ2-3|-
CASSLVSASTDTQYF
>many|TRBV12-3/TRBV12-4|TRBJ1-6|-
CASSFKIPSSPLHF
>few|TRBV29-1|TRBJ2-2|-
CSATRARGPEDTGELFF
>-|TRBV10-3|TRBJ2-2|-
CAIKETGELFF
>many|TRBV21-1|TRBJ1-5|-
CASSPRTDQHF
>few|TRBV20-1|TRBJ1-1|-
CSASRPTEAFF
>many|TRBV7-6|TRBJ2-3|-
CASSLLTGGPGTQYF
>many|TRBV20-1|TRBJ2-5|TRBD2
CSADLRGAQETQYF
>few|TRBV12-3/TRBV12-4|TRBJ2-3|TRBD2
CASTPSASGGAGDTQYF
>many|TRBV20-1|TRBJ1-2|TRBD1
CSASGGANYGYTF